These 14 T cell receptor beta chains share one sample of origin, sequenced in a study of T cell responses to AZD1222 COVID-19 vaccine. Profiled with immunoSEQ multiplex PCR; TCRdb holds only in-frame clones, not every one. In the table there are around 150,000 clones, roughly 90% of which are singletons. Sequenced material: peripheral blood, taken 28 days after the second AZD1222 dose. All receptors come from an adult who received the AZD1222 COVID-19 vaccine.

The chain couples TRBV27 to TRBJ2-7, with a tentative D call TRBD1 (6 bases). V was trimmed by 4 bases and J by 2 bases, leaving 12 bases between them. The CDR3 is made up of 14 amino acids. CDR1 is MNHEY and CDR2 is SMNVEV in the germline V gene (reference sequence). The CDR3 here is CASSWGPGPYEQYF. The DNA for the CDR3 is TGTGCCAGCAGTTGGGGGCCAGGGCCCTACGAGCAGTACTTC.

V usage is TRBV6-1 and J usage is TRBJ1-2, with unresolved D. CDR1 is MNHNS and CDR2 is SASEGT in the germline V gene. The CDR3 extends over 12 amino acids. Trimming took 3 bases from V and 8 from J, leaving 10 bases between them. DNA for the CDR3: TGTGCCAGCAGTGATCCGTTGCTGGGCTACACCTTC. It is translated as CASSDPLLGYTF.

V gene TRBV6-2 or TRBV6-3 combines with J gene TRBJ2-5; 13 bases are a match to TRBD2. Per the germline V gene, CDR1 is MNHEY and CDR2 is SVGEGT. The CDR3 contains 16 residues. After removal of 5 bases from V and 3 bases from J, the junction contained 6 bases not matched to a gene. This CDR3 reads CASSAGTSGTKETQYF. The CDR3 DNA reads TGTGCCAGCAGTGCCGGGACTAGCGGGACAAAAGAGACCCAGTACTTC.

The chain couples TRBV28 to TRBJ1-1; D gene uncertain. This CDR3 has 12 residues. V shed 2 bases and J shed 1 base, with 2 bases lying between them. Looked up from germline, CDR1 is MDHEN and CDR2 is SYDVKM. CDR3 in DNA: TGTGCCAGCAGTTTAAAGAACACTGAAGCTTTCTTT. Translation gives CASSLKNTEAFF. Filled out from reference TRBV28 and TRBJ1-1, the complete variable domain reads DVKVTQSSRYLVKRTGEKVFLECVQDMDHENMFWYRQDPGLGLRLIYFSYDVKMKEKGDIPEGYSVSREKKERFSLILESASTNQTSMYLCASSLKNTEAFFGQGTRLTVV.

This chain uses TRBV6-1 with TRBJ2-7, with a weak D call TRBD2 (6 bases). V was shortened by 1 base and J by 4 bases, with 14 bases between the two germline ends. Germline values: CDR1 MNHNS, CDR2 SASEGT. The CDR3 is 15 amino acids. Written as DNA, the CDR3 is TGTGCCAGCAGTGAAGTTGGCGGGACTCCTTACGAGCAGTACTTC. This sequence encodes CASSEVGGTPYEQYF.

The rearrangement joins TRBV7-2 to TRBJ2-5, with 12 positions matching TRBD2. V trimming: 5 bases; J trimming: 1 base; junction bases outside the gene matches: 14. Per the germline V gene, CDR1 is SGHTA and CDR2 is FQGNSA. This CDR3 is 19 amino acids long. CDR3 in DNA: TGTGCCAGCAGCGCCCCAATGACTAGCGGGAGAGGGAGCCAAGAGACCCAGTACTTC. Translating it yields CASSAPMTSGRGSQETQYF.

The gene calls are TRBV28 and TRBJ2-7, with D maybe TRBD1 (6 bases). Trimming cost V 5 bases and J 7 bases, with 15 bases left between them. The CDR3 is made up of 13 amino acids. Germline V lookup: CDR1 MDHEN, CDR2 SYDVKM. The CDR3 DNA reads TGTGCCAGCAGTCTCGGTGGGGGCTGGGAGCAGTACTTC. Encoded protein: CASSLGGGWEQYF.

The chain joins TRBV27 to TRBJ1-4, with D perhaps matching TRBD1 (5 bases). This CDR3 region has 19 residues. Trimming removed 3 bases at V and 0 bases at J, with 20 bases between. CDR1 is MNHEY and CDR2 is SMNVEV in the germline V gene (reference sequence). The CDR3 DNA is TGTGCCAGCAGTTTGGTGGGGCTGTCGAGAAAAGCAACTAATGAAAAACTGTTTTTT. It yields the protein CASSLVGLSRKATNEKLFF.

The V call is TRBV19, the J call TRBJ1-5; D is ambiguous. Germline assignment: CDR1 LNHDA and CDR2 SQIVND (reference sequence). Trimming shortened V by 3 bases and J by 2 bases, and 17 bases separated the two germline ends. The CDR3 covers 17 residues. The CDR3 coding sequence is TGTGCCAGTAGTATTTCTGACACGTTTTATGGCAATCAGCCCCAGCATTTT. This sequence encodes CASSISDTFYGNQPQHF.

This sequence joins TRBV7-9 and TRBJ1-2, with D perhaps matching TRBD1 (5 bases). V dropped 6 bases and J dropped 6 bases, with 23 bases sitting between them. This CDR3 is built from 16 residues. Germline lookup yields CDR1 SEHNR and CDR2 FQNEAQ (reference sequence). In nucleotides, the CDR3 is TGTGCCAGCAGAACATCCGGGGCCGATGGTCTTAATGGCTACACCTTC. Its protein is CASRTSGADGLNGYTF.

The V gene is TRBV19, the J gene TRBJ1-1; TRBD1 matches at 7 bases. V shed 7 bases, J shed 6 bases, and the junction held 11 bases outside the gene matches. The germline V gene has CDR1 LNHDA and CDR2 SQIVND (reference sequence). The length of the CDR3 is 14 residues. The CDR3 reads CASTEARGVAEAFF. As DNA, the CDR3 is TGTGCCAGTACTGAGGCCAGGGGGGTCGCTGAAGCTTTCTTT.

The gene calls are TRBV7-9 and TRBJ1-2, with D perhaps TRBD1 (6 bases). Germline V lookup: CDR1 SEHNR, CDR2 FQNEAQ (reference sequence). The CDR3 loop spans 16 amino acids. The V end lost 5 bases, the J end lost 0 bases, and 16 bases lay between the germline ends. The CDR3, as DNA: TGTGCCAGCAGCCTTCCAACAGGGATTTCTAACTATGGCTACACCTTC. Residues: CASSLPTGISNYGYTF.

CDR3 residues: CARGGSGGTYNEQFF. As DNA, the CDR3 is TGTGCTCGTGGAGGTAGTGGCGGTACCTACAATGAGCAGTTCTTC. The J gene is TRBJ2-1, the V gene TRBV30, with D perhaps matching TRBD2 (5 bases). Per germline, CDR1 GTSNPN and CDR2 SVGIG (reference sequence). The CDR3 runs 15 residues.

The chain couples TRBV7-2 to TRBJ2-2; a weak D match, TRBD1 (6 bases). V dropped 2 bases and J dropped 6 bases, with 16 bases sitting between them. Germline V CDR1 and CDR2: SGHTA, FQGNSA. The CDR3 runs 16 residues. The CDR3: CASSLFGQPVAGELFF. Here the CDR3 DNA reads TGTGCCAGCAGCTTATTTGGACAGCCGGTCGCCGGGGAGCTGTTTTTT. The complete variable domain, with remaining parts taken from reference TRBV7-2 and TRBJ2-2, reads GAGVSQSPSNKVTEKGKDVELRCDPISGHTALYWYRQSLGQGLEFLIYFQGNSAPDKSGLPSDRFSAERTGGSVSTLTIQRTQQEDSAVYLCASSLFGQPVAGELFFGEGSRLTVL.